The 2 T cell receptor beta chains presented below share a single source sample, sequenced in a study of blood T cell repertoires in COVID-19. Here immunoSEQ multiplex PCR was the method, and the copy in TCRdb shows in-frame clones only, minus some. The data show some 190,000 clones, with roughly 86% seen just once and roughly 5.9% held by the top ten. Input material: PBMCs or T cells enriched from blood (not recorded which). All receptors derive from a man in his forties or fifties with acute COVID-19.

This sequence joins TRBV5-4 and TRBJ2-2; the D gene is possibly TRBD2 (6 bases). The V end was cut by 2 bases, the J end by 6 bases, with 14 bases between. Per the germline V gene, CDR1 is SGHNT and CDR2 is YYREEE (reference sequence). The CDR3 has 15 residues. The CDR3 coding sequence is TGTGCCAGCAGCTTTCCGGGACTGGCCCCCGGGGAGCTGTTTTTT. Amino acids: CASSFPGLAPGELFF.

This chain joins TRBV6-5 and TRBJ1-1, with TRBD1 matching over 9 bases. Germline V gene lookup returns CDR1 MNHEY and CDR2 SVGAGI. The CDR3 is made up of 14 amino acids. V shed 6 bases, J shed 1 base, and the junction held 3 bases outside the gene matches. CDR3: CASSRQGGNTEAFF. CDR3 nucleotide sequence: TGTGCCAGCAGCCGACAGGGGGGGAACACTGAAGCTTTCTTT.